This record covers a single T cell receptor (beta chain). Sequencing was performed with immunoSEQ multiplex PCR; in TCRdb, only in-frame clones are kept and a portion is missing. The table shows some 100,000 clones, with around nine tenths occurring only once. The CDR3 has 19 amino acids. V lost 2 bases, J lost 6 bases, and 19 bases stayed unmatched. The source of the sample is a study of blood T cell repertoires in COVID-19. As for the study in general: T cells, B-cell-depleted T cells, or PBMCs provided the cDNA or gDNA that served as material.

This receptor was taken from a man aged 50 to 60 with acute or convalescent COVID-19. Sequenced sample: peripheral blood. The chain links TRBV23-1 to TRBJ2-1; 7 bases map to TRBD2. TRBV23-1 is placed among ORFs of uncertain function. The CDR3 region has the DNA TGCGCCAGCAGTCAAATCTACCCCCCCAGGGCGGGAGTCCTCAATGAGCAGTTCTTC. Translated: CASSQIYPPRAGVLNEQFF.